Presented here are 16 T cell receptor beta chains from one specimen sequenced in a study of graft-versus-host responses after intestinal transplantation. The assay was immunoSEQ multiplex PCR, and TCRdb's table has in-frame clones only and misses some. This table has 35,000 to 55,000 clones, about 93% appearing once. The input for sequencing was PBMCs, taken about 800 days after a first intestinal transplant, on the day of a second. The receptor source for this set is a human patient who received an intestinal transplant, so some T cells may come from the graft donor.

This chain joins TRBV10-3 and TRBJ2-5, with 7 bases aligning to TRBD1. This CDR3 comprises 13 residues. The germline V gene encodes CDR1 ENHRY and CDR2 SYGVKD. The V segment lost 8 bases and the J segment 7 bases; nucleotides outside the gene matches: 10. The CDR3, as DNA: TGTGCCATCGGGGACACAGGGGATGGGACCCAGTACTTC. Translated: CAIGDTGDGTQYF.

The chain couples TRBV27 to TRBJ2-7; possible D gene TRBD2, 6 bases. The CDR3 has 13 amino acids. Germline loops: CDR1 MNHEY, CDR2 SMNVEV (reference sequence). Deletions cut 3 bases from V and 2 bases from J, with 8 bases between. The CDR3 nucleotides are TGTGCCAGCAGTTTGGGGAGGACCTACGAGCAGTACTTC. Amino acids: CASSLGRTYEQYF.

The chain carries TRBV18 and TRBJ1-5; 7 bases are shared with TRBD1. Germline CDR1 is KGHSH and CDR2 is LQKENI. This CDR3 has 16 amino acids. J gave up 0 bases and V 6 bases, and 8 bases lay outside the gene matches. The CDR3 here is CASSPQQGYSNQPQHF. The CDR3 DNA reads as TGTGCCAGCTCCCCCCAACAGGGGTATAGCAATCAGCCCCAGCATTTT.

DNA of the CDR3: TGTGCCACCCGGTTGGGTTCTGGAAACACCATATATTTT. It yields the protein CATRLGSGNTIYF. The genes are TRBV15 and TRBJ1-3; the D is unclear. Trimming took 8 bases from V and 1 from J, leaving 9 bases between them. This CDR3 comprises 13 residues. Per the germline V gene, CDR1 is LNHNV and CDR2 is YYDKDF (reference sequence).

This clone has just one count. V is TRBV25-1 and J is TRBJ2-1; D uncertain. CDR3 length: 13 residues. Germline V gene data show CDR1 as MGHDK and CDR2 as SYGVNS. Trimming removed 0 bases from V and 5 bases from J, with 5 bases in between. The CDR3 bases are TGTGCCAGCAGTGAATATGGGGACAATGAGCAGTTCTTC. Amino acids: CASSEYGDNEQFF.

The rearrangement joins TRBV6-5 to TRBJ2-2; 13 bases are shared with TRBD2. Germline V gene lookup returns CDR1 MNHEY and CDR2 SVGAGI. The CDR3 extends over 15 amino acids. V trimming: 5 bases; J trimming: 6 bases; junction bases outside the gene matches: 3. The CDR3 sequence is CASSGTSGKAGELFF. DNA of the CDR3: TGTGCCAGCAGTGGGACTAGCGGGAAGGCCGGGGAGCTGTTTTTT.

The table lists this clone with a count of one. The rearrangement uses TRBV10-3 and TRBJ2-2; 8 bases match TRBD1. The CDR3 covers 17 residues. The V gene end was trimmed by 9 bases and the J gene end by 6 bases; junction bases not matched to a gene: 18. Germline CDR1 reads ENHRY; CDR2 reads SYGVKD. The CDR3 spells CAITRAAATGGAGELFF. The CDR3 coding sequence is TGTGCCATAACTCGCGCAGCAGCAACAGGGGGTGCCGGGGAGCTGTTTTTT.

The chain combines TRBV2 with TRBJ2-7; 11 nucleotides align to TRBD2. CDR1 is SNHLY, CDR2 FYNNEI, per germline. V lost 8 bases to trimming and J lost 3 bases; unmatched junction nucleotides: 3. This CDR3 has 13 residues. CDR3 nucleotide sequence: TGTGCCAGCGAACTAGCGGGGGACTACGAGCAGTACTTC. As protein: CASELAGDYEQYF. Based on the CDR3 plus reference TRBV2 and TRBJ2-7, the full variable domain is EPEVTQTPSHQVTQMGQEVILRCVPISNHLYFYWYRQILGQKVEFLVSFYNNEISEKSEIFDDQFSVERPDGSNFTLKIRSTKLEDSAMYFCASELAGDYEQYFGPGTRLTVT.

The chain combines TRBV7-8 with TRBJ2-2, with 7 bases aligning to TRBD1. The CDR3 is made up of 16 amino acids. V was pared by 2 bases and J by 0 bases, with 3 bases of the junction left unmatched. The germline CDR1 and CDR2 sequences are SGHVS and FQNEAQ. CDR3 nucleotide sequence: TGTGCCAGCAGCTTACAGACAGGGACGAACACCGGGGAGCTGTTTTTT. This sequence encodes CASSLQTGTNTGELFF.

The CDR3 loop reads CASSVGSSGGTDTQYF. The CDR3 coding sequence is TGTGCCAGCAGCGTAGGTTCCAGCGGGGGCACAGATACGCAGTATTTT. This sequence joins TRBV9 and TRBJ2-3; TRBD2 matches 7 bases. The germline V gene encodes CDR1 SGDLS and CDR2 YYNGEE. CDR3 size: 16 residues. Germline trimming cut 0 bases from V and 1 base from J; bases unmatched to any gene: 5.

The gene calls are TRBV25-1 and TRBJ2-1; 7 nucleotides line up with TRBD2. Per germline, CDR1 MGHDK and CDR2 SYGVNS. The CDR3 runs 18 residues. V lost 1 base and J lost 4; bases outside the gene matches: 13. CDR3 protein: CASSESPKGAGLYNEQFF. For the CDR3, the DNA is TGTGCCAGCAGTGAATCTCCCAAAGGAGCGGGACTGTACAATGAGCAGTTCTTC. The full variable domain, with the rest looked up from reference TRBV25-1 and TRBJ2-1, is EADIYQTPRYLVIGTGKKITLECSQTMGHDKMYWYQQDPGMELHLIHYSYGVNSTEKGDLSSESTVSRIRTEHFPLTLESARPSHTSQYLCASSESPKGAGLYNEQFFGPGTRLTVL.

The gene calls are TRBV28 and TRBJ2-1; TRBD1 agrees at 7 bases. Trimming took 4 bases from V and 7 from J; bases not matched to a gene: 13. Germline V gene data show CDR1 as MDHEN and CDR2 as SYDVKM. The CDR3 spans 16 residues. The CDR3 DNA follows: TGTGCCAGCAGTTCCCCAGGGGGACCTAACAGGAATGAGCAGTTCTTC. It translates to CASSSPGGPNRNEQFF.

In the case of this clone: One end of the junction varies from germline; a read error may be responsible. This sequence joins TRBV30 and TRBJ1-2, with 7 bases aligning to TRBD1. The CDR3 has 13 residues. Germline V gene lookup returns CDR1 GTSNPN and CDR2 SVGIG (reference sequence). The CDR3 protein is CAWSGDSGYGHTF. The CDR3 DNA is TGTGCCTGGAGTGGGGACAGCGGTTATGGCCACACCTTC.

The rearrangement uses TRBV27 and TRBJ2-7, with D perhaps TRBD1 (5 bases). Germline CDR1 is MNHEY and CDR2 is SMNVEV (reference sequence). This CDR3 is built from 13 residues. The V gene lost 5 bases and the J gene lost 0 bases, with 8 bases spanning the gap. The CDR3 is CASSQGHSYEQYF. CDR3 nucleotides: TGTGCCAGCAGTCAGGGCCACTCCTACGAGCAGTACTTC.

The CDR3 bases are TGTGCCAGCAGCGTAGGGACCCAGGATAGCACAGATACGCAGTATTTT. Its protein product is CASSVGTQDSTDTQYF. The rearrangement links TRBV9 to TRBJ2-3; D unresolved. The length of the CDR3 is 16 residues. V dropped 0 bases and J dropped 0 bases, with 11 bases sitting between them. In germline, CDR1 is SGDLS, CDR2 YYNGEE.

The chain couples TRBV7-9 to TRBJ2-5, with TRBD1 matching 8 bases. Per germline, CDR1 SEHNR and CDR2 FQNEAQ (reference sequence). This CDR3 spans 15 amino acids. V lost 5 bases to trimming and J lost 5 bases; unmatched junction nucleotides: 10. DNA of the CDR3: TGTGCCAGCAGCCCCGGACAGGGAAGGGGGGAGACCCAGTACTTC. Translation gives CASSPGQGRGETQYF.